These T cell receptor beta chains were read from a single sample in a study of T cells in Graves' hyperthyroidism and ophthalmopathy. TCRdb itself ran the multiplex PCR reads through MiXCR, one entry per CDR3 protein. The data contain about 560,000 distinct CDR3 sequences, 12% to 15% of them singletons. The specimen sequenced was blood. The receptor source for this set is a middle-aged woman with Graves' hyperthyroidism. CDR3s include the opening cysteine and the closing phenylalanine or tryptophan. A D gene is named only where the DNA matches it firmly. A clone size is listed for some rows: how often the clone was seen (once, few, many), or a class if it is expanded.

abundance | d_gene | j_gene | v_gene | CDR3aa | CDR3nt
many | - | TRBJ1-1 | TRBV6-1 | CASSDSGFNTEAFF | TGTGCCAGCAGTGACTCAGGTTTTAACACTGAAGCTTTCTTT
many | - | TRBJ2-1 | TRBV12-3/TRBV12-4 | CASSLGSQGLGGNEQFF | TGTGCCAGCAGTTTAGGGTCCCAGGGTCTGGGGGGCAATGAGCAGTTCTTC
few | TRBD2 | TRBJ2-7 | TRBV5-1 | CASSLGLAGAEFSYEQYF | TGCGCCAGCAGCTTGGGACTAGCGGGAGCAGAATTTTCCTACGAGCAGTACTTC
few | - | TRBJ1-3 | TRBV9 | CASSPSEGGSGNTIYF | TGTGCCAGCAGCCCGAGTGAAGGGGGATCTGGAAACACCATATATTTT
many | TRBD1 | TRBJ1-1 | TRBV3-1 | CASRRDRGAAFF | TGTGCCAGCAGACGGGACAGAGGCGCAGCTTTCTTT
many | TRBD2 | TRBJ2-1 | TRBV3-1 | CASSQALAGGTDEQFF | TGTGCCAGCAGCCAAGCACTAGCGGGAGGGACGGATGAGCAGTTCTTC
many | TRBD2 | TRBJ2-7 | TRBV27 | CASSLSVAGPSYEQYF | TGTGCCAGCAGTTTATCGGTAGCGGGGCCCTCCTACGAGCAGTACTTC
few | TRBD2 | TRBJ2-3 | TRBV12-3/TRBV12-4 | CASTLAGENTDTQYF | TGTGCCAGCACACTAGCGGGAGAAAACACAGATACGCAGTATTTT
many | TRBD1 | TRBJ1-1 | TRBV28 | CASSLSRGQGEAFF | TGTGCCAGCAGTTTAAGCAGGGGGCAAGGTGAAGCTTTCTTT
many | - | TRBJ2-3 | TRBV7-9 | CASGRTDTQYF | TGTGCCAGCGGTCGCACAGATACGCAGTATTTT
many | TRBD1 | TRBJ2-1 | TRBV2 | CASRGTGSNEQFF | TGTGCCAGCAGAGGGACAGGGAGTAATGAGCAGTTCTTC
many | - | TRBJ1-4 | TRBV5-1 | CASSGIGSTNEKLFF | TGCGCCAGCAGTGGTATCGGATCCACTAATGAAAAACTGTTTTTT
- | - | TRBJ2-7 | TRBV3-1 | CASSQPGQGFLEQYF | TGTGCCAGCAGCCAACCGGGGCAGGGATTCCTCGAGCAGTACTTC
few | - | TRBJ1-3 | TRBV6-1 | CASSGRIQGNTIYF | TGTGCCAGCAGTGGGAGGATTCAAGGAAACACCATATATTTT